The T cell receptor (beta chain) described here comes from a study of cytomegalovirus exposure and HLA in healthy donors. The wider study: Among the 300 to 500 donors who were genotyped, about 86% fell in the genetic ancestry cluster that is associated with self-reported Caucasian donors.

Primers: 60 Vbeta forward and 13 Jbeta reverse. Only in-frame clones appear in the TCRdb table, and some are missing; sequencing was by immunoSEQ multiplex PCR. This sample has 80,000 or so clones; over 65% occur once, and the top ten carry 4% to 4.5%. Donors counted as nominally healthy when sampled, yet unrecorded immune exposures were likely. The study's findings and limits: Prior analysis indicated that the majority of TCR beta V segments exhibited productivity approximately 90% or approximately 30% of the time.

V was clipped by 3 bases and J by 2 bases, with 13 bases between them. CDR3 size: 15 residues. Germline loops: CDR1 MNHEY, CDR2 SMNVEV (reference sequence). About this clone: Its antigen is unidentified.

What was sequenced was PBMCs. The receptor comes from a man aged 40-55 years in good health and CMV-seronegative. This sequence joins TRBV27 and TRBJ2-5; D unresolved. The CDR3 sequence is CASSFHRSAQETQYF. CDR3 DNA: TGTGCCAGCAGTTTTCATAGGAGTGCTCAAGAGACCCAGTACTTC.